These 20 T cell receptor beta chains were sequenced from one sample in a study of blood T cell repertoires in COVID-19. Sequenced by immunoSEQ multiplex PCR; TCRdb stores in-frame clones only, minus some. Here the sample spans about 200,000 clones, approximately 87% being singletons. The sequencing sample was made of peripheral blood. Source of these receptors: a woman between 65 and 79 years old with acute or convalescent COVID-19.

V and J are TRBV4-3 and TRBJ1-2; 9 positions match TRBD1. J was trimmed by 7 bases and V by 6 bases; bases with no gene match: 3. CDR3 size: 12 residues. Per germline, CDR1 LGHNA and CDR2 YSLEER. The chain's CDR3 is CASRQGAGGYTF. In nucleotides, the CDR3 is TGCGCCAGCAGACAGGGGGCAGGTGGCTACACCTTC.

The chain links TRBV5-1 to TRBJ1-1, with a possible D match to TRBD1 (6 bases). The germline V gene has CDR1 SGHRS and CDR2 YFSETQ. V lost 4 bases and J lost 1, with 11 bases in between. The CDR3 spans 14 residues. The CDR3 DNA is TGCGCCAGCAGCAAGACAGGCCGGAACACTGAAGCTTTCTTT. Translating gives CASSKTGRNTEAFF.

The chain joins TRBV29-1 to TRBJ1-2; TRBD1 is a possible D gene (6 bases). This CDR3 has 13 residues. Germline loops: CDR1 SQVTM, CDR2 ANQGSEA. Deletions cut 6 bases from V and 6 bases from J, with 17 bases between. The CDR3 protein is CSVGVGGRDGYTF. DNA for the CDR3: TGCAGCGTAGGGGTAGGGGGAAGGGATGGCTACACCTTC.

The CDR3 sequence: CASSQELRDRPYEQYF. CDR3 DNA sequence: TGTGCCAGCAGCCAAGAACTTAGGGACAGACCCTACGAGCAGTACTTC. This chain links TRBV14 with TRBJ2-7; 7 nucleotides line up with TRBD1. The CDR3 length is 16 residues. CDR1 SGHDN and CDR2 FVKESK come from the germline V gene. The V and J ends lost 0 bases and 2 bases, in that order; junction bases with no gene match: 7.

The table lists this clone with a count of one. V usage is TRBV7-8 and J usage is TRBJ2-3; TRBD1 matches at 7 bases. This CDR3 has 17 amino acids. With V trimmed by 4 bases and J by 6 bases, 16 bases remained unmatched. Germline lookup yields CDR1 SGHVS and CDR2 FQNEAQ. CDR3 residues: CASSSRGRGTIADTQYF. DNA of the CDR3: TGTGCCAGCAGCTCTCGGGGCAGGGGGACCATAGCGGATACGCAGTATTTT.

The rearrangement joins TRBV6-4 to TRBJ1-1, with 7 bases aligning to TRBD1. The CDR3 consists of 18 residues. Unmatched junction bases numbered 14, after V lost 0 bases and J lost 4 bases. In germline, CDR1 is MRHNA, CDR2 SNTAGT. The CDR3 region is CASSDSPLQGKTGTEAFF. The CDR3 nucleotides read TGTGCCAGCAGTGACTCCCCTTTACAGGGGAAAACGGGCACTGAAGCTTTCTTT.

V and J are TRBV10-3 and TRBJ2-7, with D uncertain. V lost 8 bases to trimming and J lost 0 bases, with 20 bases between them. Germline CDR1 is ENHRY and CDR2 is SYGVKD. The CDR3 is made up of 16 amino acids. The CDR3 region is CAIRTSMTLSSYEQYF. DNA for the CDR3: TGTGCCATCCGAACGTCGATGACACTGAGCTCCTACGAGCAGTACTTC.

The chain joins TRBV2 to TRBJ2-7; 10 bases agree with TRBD2. Losses at the gene ends were 6 bases for V and 3 bases for J; bases not matched to a gene: 5. The CDR3 sequence is 14 residues long. Per the germline V gene, CDR1 is SNHLY and CDR2 is FYNNEI. CDR3 sequence (DNA): TGTGCCAGCAGGTTGGGACTAGCGAACTACGAGCAGTACTTC. Its translation: CASRLGLANYEQYF.

The rearrangement joins TRBV5-1 to TRBJ2-7; D is perhaps TRBD2 (6 bases). The CDR3 consists of 14 residues. The V and J ends lost 1 base and 2 bases respectively, with 10 bases between them. Germline values: CDR1 SGHRS, CDR2 YFSETQ. The DNA of the CDR3 is TGCGCCAGCAGCTTGACGGGGGTTACCTACGAGCAGTACTTC. It specifies CASSLTGVTYEQYF.

The chain couples TRBV6-5 to TRBJ1-2, with unresolved D. V lost 6 bases and J 0 bases, leaving 5 bases between the germline ends. The CDR3 contains 12 residues. CDR1 and CDR2 from the germline V gene are MNHEY and SVGAGI. CDR3 loop: CASSQTNYGYTF. DNA of the CDR3: TGTGCCAGCAGCCAGACTAACTATGGCTACACCTTC.

The chain combines TRBV29-1 with TRBJ2-7; D not resolved. The CDR3 runs to 12 residues. Trimming stripped 2 bases from V and 2 bases from J, with 7 bases between. Per the germline V gene, CDR1 is SQVTM and CDR2 is ANQGSEA. The CDR3 protein is CSVETVTYEQYF. The CDR3 DNA is TGCAGCGTTGAAACAGTCACCTACGAGCAGTACTTC.

The chain joins TRBV7-9 to TRBJ2-3; D is perhaps TRBD1 (6 bases). The V gene's germline CDR1 is SEHNR and CDR2 FQNEAQ (reference sequence). Trimming pared 5 bases from V and 7 bases from J, leaving 22 bases between. CDR3 length: 16 residues. CDR3 residues: CASSPQVGARVYTQYF. Written as DNA, the CDR3 is TGTGCCAGCAGCCCTCAAGTGGGGGCGCGGGTATATACGCAGTATTTT.

The chain links TRBV11-2 to TRBJ1-4, with a weak D call TRBD1 (5 bases). The CDR3 has 18 residues. V shed 5 bases and J shed 0 bases, with 19 bases lying between them. Per the germline V gene, CDR1 is SGHAT and CDR2 is FQNNGV. This CDR3 reads CASSPHLMTVTTNEKLFF. CDR3 coding DNA: TGTGCCAGCAGCCCACATCTTATGACAGTTACAACTAATGAAAAACTGTTTTTT.

The chain couples TRBV6-4 to TRBJ1-5; TRBD1 is a possible D gene (5 bases). This CDR3 spans 14 amino acids. In germline, CDR1 is MRHNA, CDR2 SNTAGT. V was pared by 3 bases and J by 6 bases, with 12 bases between. The CDR3 region has the DNA TGTGCCAGCAGTGAAGATGGGGGGATTCAGCCCCAGCATTTT. Translating it yields CASSEDGGIQPQHF.

A single count supports this clone. The rearrangement uses TRBV6-5 and TRBJ1-1; TRBD1 matches at 7 bases. Losses at the gene ends were 7 bases for V and 5 bases for J; bases not matched to a gene: 7. Looked up from germline, CDR1 is MNHEY and CDR2 is SVGAGI. The CDR3 length is 13 residues. The CDR3 sequence is CASTTSQGTEAFF. DNA of the CDR3: TGTGCCAGCACCACTTCACAGGGGACTGAAGCTTTCTTT.

A few counts support this clone. The J gene is TRBJ1-6, the V gene TRBV28; 8 positions agree with TRBD1. Germline V CDR1 and CDR2: MDHEN, SYDVKM. The CDR3 runs 14 residues. Germline trimming cut 2 bases from V and 9 bases from J; bases unmatched to any gene: 3. CDR3 in amino acids: CASSLRGQASPLHF. DNA for the CDR3: TGTGCCAGCAGTTTACGGGGACAGGCTTCACCCCTCCACTTT.

The J gene is TRBJ2-2, the V gene TRBV5-4, with 9 bases identical to TRBD2. Germline V gives CDR1 SGHNT, CDR2 YYREEE (reference sequence). This CDR3 contains 15 residues. The V and J ends lost 4 bases and 0 bases, in that order; junction bases with no gene match: 1. The CDR3 coding sequence is TGTGCCAGCAGCCTAGCGGGATCGAACACCGGGGAGCTGTTTTTT. This gives the protein CASSLAGSNTGELFF.

A few counts support this clone. The chain uses TRBV27 and TRBJ1-6; 11 bases fit TRBD1. Losses at the gene ends were 3 bases for V and 9 bases for J; bases not matched to a gene: 4. This CDR3 region has 15 residues. CDR1 is MNHEY, CDR2 SMNVEV, per germline (reference sequence). The CDR3 nucleotides are TGTGCCAGCAGTTTGGACAGGGGGCCTGGTTCACCCCTCCACTTT. This translates into CASSLDRGPGSPLHF.

The chain employs TRBV6-5 and TRBJ1-3; 7 bases agree with TRBD1. The CDR3 has 15 amino acids. V lost 4 bases, J lost 5 bases, and 8 bases stayed unmatched. The germline gives CDR1 MNHEY, CDR2 SVGAGI. CDR3 DNA: TGTGCCAGCAGTTCCCCCGGACAGGAGAGAAACACCATATATTTT. It encodes CASSSPGQERNTIYF.

The chain recombines TRBV7-2 with TRBJ2-7; D remains ambiguous. The V gene lost 2 bases and the J gene lost 0 bases, with 8 bases spanning the gap. This CDR3 has 14 amino acids. Germline assignment: CDR1 SGHTA and CDR2 FQGNSA. CDR3 sequence (DNA): TGTGCCAGCAGCTTATCCGCAGACTCCTACGAGCAGTACTTC. This translates into CASSLSADSYEQYF. The full variable domain, its missing parts supplied by reference TRBV7-2 and TRBJ2-7, is GAGVSQSPSNKVTEKGKDVELRCDPISGHTALYWYRQSLGQGLEFLIYFQGNSAPDKSGLPSDRFSAERTGGSVSTLTIQRTQQEDSAVYLCASSLSADSYEQYFGPGTRLTVT.